Shown below are 17 T cell receptor delta chains from a single sample sequenced in a study of gamma-delta T cells after stem cell transplantation. TCRdb applied CATT to the RT-PCR reads for clone calling. Among over 2,000 delta-chain clones listed, about a sixth were seen once. Sequenced input: gamma-delta T cells. These receptors were collected from a human donor. It is not recorded whose cells these are; they may come from a transplant donor. This table probably holds off-target reads from a library built for another chain.

This clone showed up just a few times. The rearrangement links TRDV2 to TRDJ1; 13 bases agree with TRDD3. Germline V gene sequence: CDR1 GEAIGNYY, CDR2 EKD. The CDR3 length is 19 residues. V was clipped by 3 bases and J by 4 bases; unmatched bases: 16. CDR3 in amino acids: CACDLVLGDTRNDSDKLIF. The CDR3 nucleotides are TGTGCCTGTGACCTCGTACTGGGGGATACGCGTAACGACAGCGATAAACTCATCTTT.

The rearrangement joins TRDV2 to TRDJ1; the match to TRDD3 covers 13 bases. The germline V gene has CDR1 GEAIGNYY and CDR2 EKD. This CDR3 spans 18 amino acids. Trimming cost V 3 bases and J 0 bases; bases outside gene matches: 9. CDR3 sequence reads: CACDSVTGGYVHTDKLIF. The CDR3, as DNA: TGTGCCTGTGACTCTGTTACTGGGGGATACGTTCACACCGATAAACTCATCTTT.

This clone is large in the sample. Here the CDR3 reads CACDKLSGGYVYTDKLIF. Here the CDR3 DNA reads TGTGCCTGTGACAAGTTAAGTGGGGGATACGTCTACACCGATAAACTCATCTTT. The V gene is TRDV2, the J gene TRDJ1, with TRDD3 matching over 11 bases. From germline, CDR1 is GEAIGNYY and CDR2 EKD. V shed 2 bases, J shed 0 bases, and the junction held 10 bases outside the gene matches. CDR3 length: 18 amino acids.

The chain is built from TRDV2 and TRDJ1; the match to TRDD3 covers 9 bases. The CDR3 extends over 16 amino acids. The V gene end was trimmed by 3 bases and the J gene end by 4 bases; junction bases not matched to a gene: 11. Germline CDR1 and CDR2: GEAIGNYY and EKD. This CDR3 reads CACDPAGDTRFDKLIF. The CDR3, as DNA: TGTGCCTGTGACCCGGCTGGGGATACGCGATTCGATAAACTCATCTTT.

This clone was seen more than once but under ten times. The rearrangement uses TRDV2 and TRDJ3; 9 bases are shared with TRDD3. V gave up 1 base and J gave up 0 bases; unmatched junction bases: 9. Germline assignment: CDR1 GEAIGNYY and CDR2 EKD. The CDR3 is 20 residues long. CDR3 amino acids: CACDTVRLGESSWDTRQMFF. The CDR3 coding sequence is TGTGCCTGTGACACGGTGCGACTGGGGGAGAGCTCCTGGGACACCCGACAGATGTTTTTC.

V is TRDV2 and J is TRDJ1, with D perhaps TRDD3 (5 bases). CDR1 and CDR2 (germline): GEAIGNYY, EKD. This CDR3 contains 15 residues. With 3 bases removed from V and 6 bases from J, the gap between germline ends came to 19 bases. DNA of the CDR3: TGTGCCTGTGACCCCATACGACCCGACCTGAATAAACTCATCTTT. It specifies CACDPIRPDLNKLIF.

The chain couples TRDV2 to TRDJ3; 9 bases match TRDD3. Germline V gene sequence: CDR1 GEAIGNYY, CDR2 EKD. The length of the CDR3 is 22 residues. Trimming at V came to 0 bases and at J to 0 bases, leaving 14 bases not matched to a gene. CDR3 nucleotide sequence: TGTGCCTGTGACACCGTAACATATCTGGGGGATCGGAGCTCCTGGGACACCCGACAGATGTTTTTC. It is translated as CACDTVTYLGDRSSWDTRQMFF.

The genes are TRDV2 and TRDJ1, with a weak D call TRDD3 (6 bases). Germline V gene data show CDR1 as GEAIGNYY and CDR2 as EKD. The length of the CDR3 is 15 residues. The V end lost 2 bases, the J end lost 0 bases, and 12 bases lay between the germline ends. The CDR3 here is CACDRLGRYTDKLIF. The CDR3 DNA reads TGTGCCTGTGACAGGCTGGGGAGGTACACCGATAAACTCATCTTT.

This clone is termed large. This chain uses TRDV2 with TRDJ1; perhaps TRDD3 as D (5 bases). The germline CDR1 and CDR2 sequences are GEAIGNYY and EKD. CDR3 size: 14 residues. The V and J ends lost 3 bases and 5 bases respectively, with 15 bases between them. CDR3 sequence reads: CACDAVGMGDKLIF. The CDR3 DNA follows: TGTGCCTGTGACGCCGTCGGGATGGGTGATAAACTCATCTTT.

Turning to this clone: At one boundary the junction diverges from the germline segment, which might be a read error. The chain carries TRDV2 and TRDJ1; 11 bases agree with TRDD3. Germline V gene lookup returns CDR1 GEAIGNYY and CDR2 EKD. This CDR3 is 16 amino acids long. CDR3 protein: CACDTVGDTNTDKPIF. DNA of the CDR3: TGTGCCTGTGACACGGTGGGGGATACGAACACCGATAAACCCATCTTT.

This clone has more than one count but fewer than ten. Other DNA sequences within the sample encode an identical CDR3. This rearrangement joins TRDV2 to TRDJ1; 12 bases align to TRDD3. This CDR3 contains 19 residues. V dropped 2 bases and J dropped 0; count of bases not matched to a gene: 12. Per germline, CDR1 GEAIGNYY and CDR2 EKD. CDR3 amino acids: CACDRLGDTGANYTDKLIF. The DNA of the CDR3 is TGTGCCTGTGACAGACTGGGGGATACCGGGGCGAATTACACCGATAAACTCATCTTT.

This clone was seen a handful of times. This sequence joins TRDV2 and TRDJ1; 11 nucleotides agree with TRDD3. The germline gives CDR1 GEAIGNYY, CDR2 EKD. This CDR3 spans 16 amino acids. DNA for the CDR3: TGTGCTCTATCCGAACTGGGGGATAATATTTCCGATAAACTCATCTTT. Protein: CALSELGDNISDKLIF.

This clone was seen a few times. This chain connects TRDV2 to TRDJ1, with TRDD3 matching over 13 bases. The J segment lost 0 bases and the V segment lost 2 bases, leaving 11 bases of the junction unmatched. CDR3 size: 19 residues. Germline CDR1 reads GEAIGNYY; CDR2 reads EKD. The CDR3 DNA is TGTGCCTGTGACAAGTTACTGGGGGATACGACTGATTACACCGATAAACTCATCTTT. This translates into CACDKLLGDTTDYTDKLIF.

The rearrangement uses TRDV2 and TRDJ1, with 10 bases aligning to TRDD3. Germline V gives CDR1 GEAIGNYY, CDR2 EKD. The CDR3 length is 19 residues. The V gene end was trimmed by 2 bases and the J gene end by 0 bases; junction bases not matched to a gene: 14. CDR3 protein: CACDRVVWGILTYTDKLIF. CDR3 coding DNA: TGTGCCTGTGACAGGGTCGTGTGGGGGATACTTACGTACACCGATAAACTCATCTTT.

In this sample, this clone turned up a few times. The chain carries TRDV2 and TRDJ3, with D perhaps matching TRDD3 (6 bases). The CDR3 spans 19 residues. V lost 0 bases and J lost 0, with 14 bases in between. Germline V lookup: CDR1 GEAIGNYY, CDR2 EKD. CDR3 DNA sequence: TGTGCCTGTGACACCGTCCGGGGGAGTAGCTCCTGGGACACCCGACAGATGTTTTTC. Its translation is CACDTVRGSSSWDTRQMFF.

This clone was seen a handful of times. The genes are TRDV2 and TRDJ1, with 9 nucleotides matching TRDD3. The length of the CDR3 is 16 residues. Per germline, CDR1 GEAIGNYY and CDR2 EKD. The junction had 7 bases not matched to a gene; V was cut back by 1 base and J by 2 bases. CDR3 sequence reads: CACDTLLGDGTDKLIF. The DNA for the CDR3 is TGTGCCTGTGACACGTTACTGGGGGACGGGACCGATAAACTCATCTTT.

The J gene is TRDJ1, the V gene TRDV2, with 12 positions matching TRDD3. The V and J ends lost 3 bases and 11 bases, in that order; junction bases with no gene match: 15. CDR3 length: 16 residues. Germline V gene lookup returns CDR1 GEAIGNYY and CDR2 EKD. CDR3 DNA: TGTGCCTGTGACCCCGTACTGGGGGATACCTCCATGATCCTCATCTTT. Translation: CACDPVLGDTSMILIF.